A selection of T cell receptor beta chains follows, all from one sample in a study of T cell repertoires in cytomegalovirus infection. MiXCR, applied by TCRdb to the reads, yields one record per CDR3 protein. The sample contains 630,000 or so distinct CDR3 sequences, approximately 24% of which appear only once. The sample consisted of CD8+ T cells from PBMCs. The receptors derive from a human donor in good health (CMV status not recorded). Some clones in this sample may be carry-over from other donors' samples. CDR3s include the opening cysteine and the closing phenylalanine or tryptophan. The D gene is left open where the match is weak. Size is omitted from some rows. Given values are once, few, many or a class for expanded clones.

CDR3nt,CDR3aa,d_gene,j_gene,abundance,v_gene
TGCAGCGTTGAGTTGCAGGGACAGCCCTTCTTC,CSVELQGQPFF,TRBD1,TRBJ2-1,few,TRBV29-1
TGTGCCATCCGATCCGGGAGCCTCGGGGAAAAACTGTTTTTT,CAIRSGSLGEKLFF,.,TRBJ1-4,once,TRBV6-1
TGTGCCAGCAGCCCCTCGGACAGGTCACCTCTCTCTGGGGCCAACGTCCTGACTTTC,CASSPSDRSPLSGANVLTF,TRBD1,TRBJ2-6,.,TRBV7-9
TGCAGTGCTAGACTAGCGGAAAACTACAATGAGCAGTTCTTC,CSARLAENYNEQFF,TRBD2,TRBJ2-1,many,TRBV20-1
TGTGCCAGCAGCGTCGCGGGCCACCGGCCCACAGACACGCAGTATTTT,CASSVAGHRPTDTQYF,.,TRBJ2-3,.,TRBV9
TGTGCCAGCAGTTACCAACTCCACGGGACAGTTAACAATGAGCAGTTCTTC,CASSYQLHGTVNNEQFF,TRBD1,TRBJ2-1,many,TRBV6-2/TRBV6-3
TGTGCCAGCAGCTTACTAGCGGAGCCCGGGGAGACCCAGTACTTC,CASSLLAEPGETQYF,TRBD2,TRBJ2-5,.,TRBV7-3
TGTGCCAGCAGTTACCCCGAAGGGGTTTCCACAGATACGCAGTATTTT,CASSYPEGVSTDTQYF,.,TRBJ2-3,.,TRBV6-6
TGTGCCAGCAGCCAGGACAGCTCTAGCACAGATACGCAGTATTTT,CASSQDSSSTDTQYF,.,TRBJ2-3,few,TRBV5-6
TGTGCCAGCAGGTCTGGACGGTTACAAGAGACCCAGTACTTC,CASRSGRLQETQYF,.,TRBJ2-5,.,TRBV28
TGTGCCAGCAGCTTAGCGCTAGTCTACACTGAAGCTTTCTTT,CASSLALVYTEAFF,.,TRBJ1-1,many,TRBV7-8
TGTGCCAGCAGTTACTCGGGGGACAGGGGACGCGAGCAGTACTTC,CASSYSGDRGREQYF,TRBD1,TRBJ2-7,few,TRBV6-5
TGTGCCAGCAGCTTAACCCGAGGACCTCGGGCCAACGTCCTGACTTTC,CASSLTRGPRANVLTF,.,TRBJ2-6,many,TRBV7-3
TGTGCCAGCAGCTTGACAGGTTTCTATGGCTACACCTTC,CASSLTGFYGYTF,.,TRBJ1-2,few,TRBV5-6
TGTGCCAGCAGCTCGTGGGACAGCGACGAGCAGTACTTC,CASSSWDSDEQYF,TRBD1,TRBJ2-7,.,TRBV7-9
TGTGCCATCAGTGAGTCCGGACTAGCGGGGGGTTTCGGGGAGCTGTTTTTT,CAISESGLAGGFGELFF,TRBD2,TRBJ2-2,.,TRBV10-3
TGTGCCAGCAGTTACCGGGACAGGGAGAATCAGCCCCAGCATTTT,CASSYRDRENQPQHF,TRBD1,TRBJ1-5,few,TRBV6-6
TGTGCCAGCAGCTTAAGACTAGCGGGACCCAACCAGGAGACCCAGTACTTC,CASSLRLAGPNQETQYF,TRBD2,TRBJ2-5,few,TRBV7-3
TGTGCCAGCAGCTTTGGGGTCTCGAGAACTGAAGCTTTCTTT,CASSFGVSRTEAFF,.,TRBJ1-1,few,TRBV13
TGTGCCAGCCTACCGGGACAATACCCCTACGAGCAGTACTTC,CASLPGQYPYEQYF,.,TRBJ2-7,.,TRBV25-1
TGTGCCAGCAGCTTAGAGGTGGGACAGGGTCTTGAGCAGTTCTTC,CASSLEVGQGLEQFF,TRBD1,TRBJ2-1,many,TRBV7-2
TGTGCCAGCAGCCAGACAGGTATCTACGAGCAGTACTTC,CASSQTGIYEQYF,.,TRBJ2-7,few,TRBV7-6
TGCAGCGTACCTCGACAGAATGAAGCTTTCTTT,CSVPRQNEAFF,.,TRBJ1-1,.,TRBV29-1
TGTGCCAGCAGCTCCCGGACAGGCCCCTATGGCTACACCTTC,CASSSRTGPYGYTF,TRBD1,TRBJ1-2,.,TRBV7-9
TGTGCCAGCAGCGGGTTAGCGGGGGGGCCTGGAAATGAGCAGTTCTTC,CASSGLAGGPGNEQFF,TRBD2,TRBJ2-1,many,TRBV7-2
TGCAGTGCTCCGGGACACCGGGGGGTAACTGAAGCTTTCTTT,CSAPGHRGVTEAFF,.,TRBJ1-1,few,TRBV20-1
TGCAGCGTTGAAGGGGTGTGGACAGCCACTGAAGCTTTCTTT,CSVEGVWTATEAFF,.,TRBJ1-1,few,TRBV29-1
TGTGCCAGCAGCTCACAGGGACAGGACTACCAAGAGACCCAGTACTTC,CASSSQGQDYQETQYF,TRBD1,TRBJ2-5,.,TRBV11-1
TGTGCCAGCAGTGAAGGTGATAATACGCAGTATTTT,CASSEGDNTQYF,.,TRBJ2-3,.,TRBV2
TGTGCCAGCAGCCGAACGGACAGGGGGCGACGAAACACCGGGGAGCTGTTTTTT,CASSRTDRGRRNTGELFF,TRBD1,TRBJ2-2,.,TRBV6-2/TRBV6-3
TGCAGCGTTGAAGGGAGACTAGCGCAGTTCTTC,CSVEGRLAQFF,TRBD2,TRBJ2-1,.,TRBV29-1
TGTGCCAGCAGTTACTCGACGGGACCCGGCACAGATACGCAGTATTTT,CASSYSTGPGTDTQYF,.,TRBJ2-3,.,TRBV6-8
TGTGCCAGCAGCTTAGCCCGGACACGCGCGAACACCGGGGAGCTGTTTTTT,CASSLARTRANTGELFF,.,TRBJ2-2,many,TRBV7-2
TGTGCCAGCAGTTATTCGGCTAGCGGACGAACTAGCACAGATACGCAGTATTTT,CASSYSASGRTSTDTQYF,TRBD2,TRBJ2-3,few,TRBV6-5